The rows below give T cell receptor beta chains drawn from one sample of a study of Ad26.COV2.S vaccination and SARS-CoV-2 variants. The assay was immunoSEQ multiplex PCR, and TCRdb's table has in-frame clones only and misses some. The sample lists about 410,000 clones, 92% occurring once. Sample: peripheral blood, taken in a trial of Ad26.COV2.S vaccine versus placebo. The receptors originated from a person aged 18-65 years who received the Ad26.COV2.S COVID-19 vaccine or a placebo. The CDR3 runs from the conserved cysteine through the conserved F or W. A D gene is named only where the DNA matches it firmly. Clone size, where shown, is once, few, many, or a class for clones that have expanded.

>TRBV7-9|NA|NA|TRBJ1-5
CASSPTREGQPQHF
TGTGCCAGCAGTCCGACCAGGGAGGGCCAGCCCCAGCATTTT
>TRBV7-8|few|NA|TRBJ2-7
CASSLGLRDYEQYF
TGTGCCAGCAGCTTAGGCCTAAGGGACTACGAGCAGTACTTC
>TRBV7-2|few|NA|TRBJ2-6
CASSPLAAGANVLTF
TGTGCCAGCAGCCCACTTGCCGCTGGGGCCAACGTCCTGACTTTC
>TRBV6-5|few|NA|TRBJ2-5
CASRLRLQETQYF
TGTGCCAGCAGGCTACGGCTACAAGAGACCCAGTACTTC
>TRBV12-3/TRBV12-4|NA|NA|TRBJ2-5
CASSLNRETQYF
TGTGCCAGCAGTTTAAACAGGGAGACCCAGTACTTC
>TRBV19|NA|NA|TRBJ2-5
CASARRGDGETQYF
TGTGCCAGCGCCCGTCGCGGGGACGGGGAGACCCAGTACTTC
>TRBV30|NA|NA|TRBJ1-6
CASKTDDNSPLHF
TGTGCCTCGAAGACAGACGATAATTCACCCCTCCACTTT
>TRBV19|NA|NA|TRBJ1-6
CASSPANSPLHF
TGTGCCAGTAGTCCCGCCAATTCACCCCTCCACTTT
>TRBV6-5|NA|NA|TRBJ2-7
CASSYSGGASYEQYF
TGTGCCAGCAGTTACTCGGGCGGGGCGTCCTACGAGCAGTACTTC
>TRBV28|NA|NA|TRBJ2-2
CASSLTPGELFF
TGTGCCAGCAGTTTGACTCCTGGGGAGCTGTTTTTT
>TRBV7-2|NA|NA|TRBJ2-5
CASSLASRTQYF
TGTGCCAGCAGCTTAGCGTCGAGGACCCAGTACTTC
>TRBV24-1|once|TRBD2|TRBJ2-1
CATSPGGAGYNEQFF
TGTGCCACCAGTCCGGGGGGGGCAGGCTACAATGAGCAGTTCTTC
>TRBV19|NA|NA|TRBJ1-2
CASSLRGGGYTF
TGTGCCAGTAGCCTAAGGGGTGGTGGCTACACCTTC
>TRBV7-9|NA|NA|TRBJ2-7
CASSWDHSYEQYF
TGTGCCAGCAGCTGGGACCACTCCTACGAGCAGTACTTC
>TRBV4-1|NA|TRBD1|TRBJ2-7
CASSQVTGDEQYF
TGCGCCAGCAGCCAAGTCACAGGGGACGAGCAGTACTTC
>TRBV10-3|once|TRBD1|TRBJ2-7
CAIRGDRGSYEQYF
TGTGCCATCAGAGGGGACAGGGGGTCCTACGAGCAGTACTTC
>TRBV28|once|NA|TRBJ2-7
CASSLTTVTGTQTPSYEQYF
TGTGCCAGCAGTCTCACAACCGTGACCGGGACGCAAACCCCCTCCTACGAGCAGTACTTC
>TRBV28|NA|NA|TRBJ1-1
CASSLSRRPIEAFF
TGTGCCAGCAGTTTATCGCGCAGGCCCATCGAAGCTTTCTTT
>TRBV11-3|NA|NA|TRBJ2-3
CASSKSEGGAGDTQYF
TGTGCCAGCAGCAAATCAGAAGGGGGGGCAGGAGATACGCAGTATTTT
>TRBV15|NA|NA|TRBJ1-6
CATSRAVAFDSPLHF
TGTGCCACCAGCAGAGCCGTTGCGTTTGATTCACCCCTCCACTTT
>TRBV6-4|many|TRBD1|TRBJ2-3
CASSSGTGETDTQYF
TGTGCCAGCAGCTCCGGGACAGGGGAAACAGATACGCAGTATTTT
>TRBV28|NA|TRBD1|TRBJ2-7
CASSPGGGQGFYEQYF
TGTGCCAGCAGCCCTGGGGGGGGACAGGGGTTCTACGAGCAGTACTTC
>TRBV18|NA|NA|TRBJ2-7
CASSPKSGYSYEQYF
TGTGCCAGCTCACCCAAGTCGGGGTATAGCTACGAGCAGTACTTC
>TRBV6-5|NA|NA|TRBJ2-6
CASSFGQSGANVLTF
TGTGCCAGCAGTTTCGGACAGTCTGGGGCCAACGTCCTGACTTTC
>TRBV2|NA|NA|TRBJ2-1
CASRPGSGFNSYNEQFF
TGTGCCAGCAGACCTGGGAGCGGTTTTAATTCTTACAATGAGCAGTTCTTC
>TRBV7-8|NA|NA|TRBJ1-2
CASSYQGYGYTF
TGTGCCAGCAGCTACCAGGGCTATGGCTACACCTTC
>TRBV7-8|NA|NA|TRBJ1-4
CASSFTRIEKLFF
TGTGCCAGCAGCTTCACCCGCATCGAAAAACTGTTTTTT
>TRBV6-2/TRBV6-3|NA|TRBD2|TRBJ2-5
CASIPGGGRQETQYF
TGTGCCAGCATCCCCGGGGGGGGGCGGCAAGAGACCCAGTACTTC
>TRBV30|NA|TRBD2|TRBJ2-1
CAWSRPGGGMERGEQFF
TGTGCCTGGAGCCGACCCGGGGGGGGTATGGAGCGTGGTGAGCAGTTCTTC
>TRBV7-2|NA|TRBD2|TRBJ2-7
CASKTSGESYEQYF
TGTGCCAGCAAAACTAGCGGGGAATCCTACGAGCAGTACTTC
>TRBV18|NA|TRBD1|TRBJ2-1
CASSPRGQGVNDEQFF
TGTGCCAGCTCCCCAAGGGGACAGGGGGTAAATGATGAGCAGTTCTTC
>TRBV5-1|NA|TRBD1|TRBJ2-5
CASSFRDRGRETQYF
TGCGCCAGCAGCTTCCGGGACAGGGGGCGTGAGACCCAGTACTTC
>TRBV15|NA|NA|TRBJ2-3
CATSRALATTDTQYF
TGTGCCACCAGCAGAGCTTTAGCGACCACAGATACGCAGTATTTT
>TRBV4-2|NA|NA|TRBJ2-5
CASSLSGGLQETQYF
TGTGCCAGCAGCCTTTCGGGGGGCCTCCAAGAGACCCAGTACTTC
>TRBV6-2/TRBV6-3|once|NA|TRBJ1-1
CASSQGTEAFF
TGTGCCAGCAGTCAGGGGACTGAAGCTTTCTTT
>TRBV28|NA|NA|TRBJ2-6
CASSSPTGANVLTF
TGTGCCAGCAGTTCTCCGACCGGGGCCAACGTCCTGACTTTC
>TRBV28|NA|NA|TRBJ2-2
CASNGPAENTGELFF
TGTGCCAGCAACGGACCGGCAGAAAACACCGGGGAGCTGTTTTTT
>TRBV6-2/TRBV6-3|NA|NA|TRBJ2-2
CASSYRRTATGELFF
TGTGCCAGCAGTTACCGGCGGACCGCCACCGGGGAGCTGTTTTTT
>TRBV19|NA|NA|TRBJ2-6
CASRPGRISGANVLTF
TGTGCCAGTCGCCCGGGACGGATCTCTGGGGCCAACGTCCTGACTTTC
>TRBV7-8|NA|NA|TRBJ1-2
CASSSTHGGYTF
TGTGCCAGCAGCTCGACCCACGGGGGCTACACCTTC
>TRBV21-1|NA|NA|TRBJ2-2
CASSKGGHPTGELFF
TGTGCCAGCAGCAAAGGGGGGCACCCAACCGGGGAGCTGTTTTTT
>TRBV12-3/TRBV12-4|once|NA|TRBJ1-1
CASSSTIGEAFF
TGTGCCAGCAGCTCTACGATCGGGGAAGCTTTCTTT